These T cell receptor beta chains were read from a single sample in a study of blood T cell repertoires in COVID-19. Some clones are missing from TCRdb's copy, which holds only in-frame ones; the method was immunoSEQ multiplex PCR. The sample includes some 290,000 clones, around 87% of them seen just once. Input material: peripheral blood. The receptors here all came from a woman aged 40 to 49 with COVID-19, enrolled during active disease. Each CDR3 is given with its conserved first and last residue. The order of the fields is CDR3 length, V gene, clone size, J gene, CDR3 protein. Part of the rows lack a size; the others show once, few, many or a class for expanded clones.

cdr3_length: 13; v_call: TRBV6-2/TRBV6-3; clone_size: few; j_call: TRBJ1-5; cdr3_aa: CASSYSRSQPQHF
cdr3_length: 16; v_call: TRBV5-4; clone_size: once; j_call: TRBJ1-2; cdr3_aa: CASRFVLGRGANGYTF
cdr3_length: 15; v_call: TRBV29-1; clone_size: .; j_call: TRBJ1-2; cdr3_aa: CSVEGQGHFNYGYTF
cdr3_length: 15; v_call: TRBV6-6; clone_size: .; j_call: TRBJ2-7; cdr3_aa: CASGPPGQGTHEQYF
cdr3_length: 15; v_call: TRBV9; clone_size: .; j_call: TRBJ1-1; cdr3_aa: CASSGRSRGGTEAFF
cdr3_length: 14; v_call: TRBV7-3; clone_size: .; j_call: TRBJ2-3; cdr3_aa: CASSAGGGTDTQYF
cdr3_length: 11; v_call: TRBV5-1; clone_size: .; j_call: TRBJ2-4; cdr3_aa: CASSHQDIQYF
cdr3_length: 15; v_call: TRBV7-2; clone_size: .; j_call: TRBJ1-2; cdr3_aa: CASSLASAVAHGYTF
cdr3_length: 16; v_call: TRBV9; clone_size: .; j_call: TRBJ1-1; cdr3_aa: CASSPKIGGRITEAFF
cdr3_length: 13; v_call: TRBV30; clone_size: .; j_call: TRBJ2-2; cdr3_aa: CAWGEVTGGELFF
cdr3_length: 15; v_call: TRBV7-9; clone_size: .; j_call: TRBJ2-7; cdr3_aa: CASSPRMGVSYEQYF
cdr3_length: 15; v_call: TRBV29-1; clone_size: .; j_call: TRBJ1-1; cdr3_aa: CSVEDWRRGNTEAFF
cdr3_length: 14; v_call: TRBV15; clone_size: .; j_call: TRBJ1-2; cdr3_aa: CATSRDRLRYGYTF
cdr3_length: 15; v_call: TRBV19; clone_size: .; j_call: TRBJ1-5; cdr3_aa: CASSIGALRGQPQHF
cdr3_length: 14; v_call: TRBV28; clone_size: .; j_call: TRBJ1-2; cdr3_aa: CASSPGQGTDGYTF
cdr3_length: 15; v_call: TRBV27; clone_size: .; j_call: TRBJ1-2; cdr3_aa: CASRNTGGSNYGYTF
cdr3_length: 15; v_call: TRBV7-6; clone_size: .; j_call: TRBJ2-3; cdr3_aa: CASSLAPGKTDTQYF
cdr3_length: 19; v_call: TRBV7-2; clone_size: .; j_call: TRBJ2-1; cdr3_aa: CASSPRGGTSGIKGNEQFF
cdr3_length: 13; v_call: TRBV4-3; clone_size: .; j_call: TRBJ1-5; cdr3_aa: CASSHDQGQPQHF
cdr3_length: 14; v_call: TRBV9; clone_size: .; j_call: TRBJ2-1; cdr3_aa: CASSPHHGGTSKFF
cdr3_length: 13; v_call: TRBV19; clone_size: .; j_call: TRBJ1-4; cdr3_aa: CASSINREEKLFF
cdr3_length: 16; v_call: TRBV28; clone_size: .; j_call: TRBJ1-5; cdr3_aa: CASRSWTGRLNQPQHF
cdr3_length: 14; v_call: TRBV27; clone_size: .; j_call: TRBJ2-7; cdr3_aa: CASSGTGQGYEQYF
cdr3_length: 13; v_call: TRBV7-2; clone_size: .; j_call: TRBJ1-2; cdr3_aa: CASSLEAGVGYTF
cdr3_length: 14; v_call: TRBV18; clone_size: .; j_call: TRBJ1-1; cdr3_aa: CASSPLSADTEAFF